The next 14 T cell receptor beta chains were all read from a single sample in a study of cytomegalovirus exposure and HLA in healthy donors. Researchers ran the PCR with 60 Vbeta and 13 Jbeta primers. Using immunoSEQ multiplex PCR, the repertoire was profiled, and TCRdb retains in-frame clones only, with some absent. Of about 110,000 clones listed, 60% to 70% are singletons. The specimen was PBMCs. Every receptor here comes from a man aged 30-40 years in good health and CMV-seropositive.

Only a few counts were recorded for this clone. CDR3 protein: CASSEGVNLATDTQYF. The CDR3 DNA follows: TGTGCCAGCAGTGAAGGTGTGAACCTAGCAACAGATACGCAGTATTTT. This chain uses TRBV6-4 with TRBJ2-3; possibly TRBD2 for D (5 bases). V gave up 3 bases and J gave up 3 bases, with 16 bases separating them. Germline V gene lookup returns CDR1 MRHNA and CDR2 SNTAGT. The CDR3 covers 16 residues.

This chain uses TRBV5-1 with TRBJ1-1; D not resolved. Trimming shortened V by 5 bases and J by 4 bases, and 18 bases separated the two germline ends. Germline values: CDR1 SGHRS, CDR2 YFSETQ. The CDR3 is made up of 15 amino acids. The CDR3 nucleotides read TGCGCCAGCAGACCCGGGAACAACGCGGTCACTGAAGCTTTCTTT. Residues: CASRPGNNAVTEAFF.

This chain connects TRBV19 to TRBJ1-5, with 10 bases fitting TRBD1. V lost 4 bases to trimming and J lost 9 bases; unmatched junction nucleotides: 6. Germline V CDR1 and CDR2: LNHDA, SQIVND (reference sequence). The CDR3 spans 14 residues. CDR3 in amino acids: CASSSGQGGWPQHF. For the CDR3, the DNA is TGTGCCAGTAGTAGCGGACAGGGGGGCTGGCCCCAGCATTTT.

CDR3 protein: CASSLGGGGMNTEAFF. The CDR3, as DNA: TGTGCCAGCAGCTTGGGCGGGGGAGGCATGAACACTGAAGCTTTCTTT. This chain links TRBV5-4 with TRBJ1-1, with D perhaps matching TRBD1 (5 bases). Trimming took 0 bases from V and 0 from J, leaving 12 bases between them. This CDR3 is built from 16 residues. Germline CDR1 reads SGHNT; CDR2 reads YYREEE (reference sequence).

The V and J genes are TRBV4-1 and TRBJ2-5; a possible D gene is TRBD1 (6 bases). The CDR3 extends over 18 amino acids. Germline lookup yields CDR1 MGHRA and CDR2 YSYEKL. With 6 bases removed from V and 5 bases from J, the gap between germline ends came to 28 bases. The CDR3 protein is CASSPSKMVSRGLETQYF. As DNA, the CDR3 is TGCGCCAGCAGTCCCTCCAAGATGGTGAGCAGGGGATTGGAGACCCAGTACTTC.

This clone was picked up a small number of times. The V and J genes are TRBV11-1 and TRBJ1-4, with D perhaps matching TRBD1 (5 bases). The CDR3 length is 13 residues. V shed 6 bases and J shed 2 bases, with 7 bases lying between them. Per the germline V gene, CDR1 is SGHAT and CDR2 is FQDESV (reference sequence). The CDR3 nucleotides read TGTGCCAGCAGAAGACAGACTAATGAAAAACTGTTTTTT. Protein sequence: CASRRQTNEKLFF.

With regard to this clone: The sample holds other DNA sequences that translate to the same CDR3. This chain joins TRBV9 and TRBJ1-2, with 9 bases that match TRBD1. Germline assignment: CDR1 SGDLS and CDR2 YYNGEE. The CDR3 length is 14 residues. With V trimmed by 2 bases and J by 2 bases, 1 base remained unmatched. The CDR3 is CASSVGTGNYGYTF. The CDR3 DNA is TGTGCCAGCAGCGTTGGGACAGGGAACTATGGCTACACCTTC.

Concerning this clone: One end of the junction varies from germline; a read error may be responsible. V usage is TRBV5-4 and J usage is TRBJ2-7; D unresolved. CDR1 is SGHNT, CDR2 YYREEE, per germline (reference sequence). The CDR3 sequence is 13 residues long. The chain's CDR3 is CASSSVGSHEQYF. Written as DNA, the CDR3 is TGTGCCAGCAGCTCTGTGGGCTCCCACGAGCAGTACTTC.

CDR3 nucleotide sequence: TGTGCCAGCAGTTCGACAGGGCTGAATGGCTACACCTTC. It is translated as CASSSTGLNGYTF. The V and J genes are TRBV6-5 and TRBJ1-2, with TRBD1 matching over 7 bases. Losses at the gene ends were 4 bases for V and 6 bases for J; bases not matched to a gene: 5. The CDR3 totals 13 residues. CDR1 and CDR2 from the germline V gene are MNHEY and SVGAGI.

The chain is built from TRBV5-3 and TRBJ2-1; 11 nucleotides line up with TRBD2. TRBV5-3 is an open reading frame, and its role is uncertain. V dropped 4 bases and J dropped 4; count of bases not matched to a gene: 22. The CDR3 is 21 residues long. The DNA for the CDR3 is TGTGCCAGAAGCCCCCGACCATTCCTAGCGGGGGGCCATCCTCGATACAATGAGCAGTTCTTC. Its protein is CARSPRPFLAGGHPRYNEQFF.

DNA of the CDR3: TGCGCCAGCAGCCCAGGGACAGGGGGTGTCGAGCAGTACTTC. This gives the protein CASSPGTGGVEQYF. The chain employs TRBV5-1 and TRBJ2-7; 11 nucleotides agree with TRBD1. CDR1 is SGHRS and CDR2 is YFSETQ in the germline V gene. V shed 4 bases and J 6 bases; nucleotides not matched to a gene: 6. The CDR3 is 14 amino acids.

The count of this clone is one. The chain uses TRBV13 and TRBJ1-2, with TRBD1 matching 8 bases. The CDR3 totals 16 residues. V lost 5 bases and J lost 1; bases outside the gene matches: 9. Germline loops: CDR1 PRHDT, CDR2 FYEKMQ (reference sequence). The CDR3 DNA sequence: TGTGCCAGCAGCCGATCCAGGGGGCCTCTTAACTATGGCTACACCTTC. This encodes CASSRSRGPLNYGYTF. Full variable domain (rest looked up from reference TRBV13 and TRBJ1-2): AAGVIQSPRHLIKEKRETATLKCYPIPRHDTVYWYQQGPGQDPQFLISFYEKMQSDKGSIPDRFSAQQFSDYHSELNMSSLELGDSALYFCASSRSRGPLNYGYTFGSGTRLTVV.

The V gene is TRBV5-6, the J gene TRBJ1-6, with unresolved D. The germline V and J ends were trimmed by 1 base and 4 bases, with 9 bases remaining between them. The germline V gene has CDR1 SGHDT and CDR2 YYEEEE. The CDR3 is 15 amino acids. This CDR3 is CASSLFRSYNSPLHF. The DNA for the CDR3 is TGTGCCAGCAGCTTGTTCAGGTCGTATAATTCACCCCTCCACTTT.

The chain uses TRBV4-1 and TRBJ1-1; TRBD1 might be the D (5 bases). Trimming pared 5 bases from V and 3 bases from J, leaving 13 bases between. CDR3 length: 14 residues. Germline lookup yields CDR1 MGHRA and CDR2 YSYEKL. The chain's CDR3 is CASSAREGYTEAFF. The CDR3 DNA follows: TGCGCCAGCAGCGCTAGGGAGGGGTACACTGAAGCTTTCTTT.